This TCR beta chain is from a study of PD-1 blockade in classical Hodgkin lymphoma. Brentuximab vedotin exposure varied among the patients, all of whom had relapsed after autologous stem cell transplantation. General study findings and limits: Why repertoires differed is undefined; disease activity or prior therapy possibly contributed. Patients starting nivolumab under 1 year after ASCT were excluded. Significantly greater TCR diversity emerged by C4D1 in CD4+ cells but not CD8+ cells.

Details on this clone: Its cognate antigen is unknown.

Germline CDR1 reads SGHNT; CDR2 reads YYREEE (reference sequence). V dropped 4 bases and J dropped 4 bases, with 14 bases sitting between them. The CDR3 is 15 residues long. Sequencing was performed with immunoSEQ multiplex PCR; in TCRdb, only in-frame clones are kept and a portion is missing. Of about 30,000 clones listed, 70% are singletons. This TCR derives from a human donor with classical Hodgkin lymphoma. The material sequenced was peripheral blood mononuclear cells (PBMCs), taken before the second cycle of nivolumab. The chain uses TRBV5-4 and TRBJ2-2; maybe TRBD1 (6 bases). The CDR3 spells CASSENRVGTGELFF. In nucleotides, the CDR3 is TGTGCCAGCAGCGAAAACAGGGTTGGCACCGGGGAGCTGTTTTTT.